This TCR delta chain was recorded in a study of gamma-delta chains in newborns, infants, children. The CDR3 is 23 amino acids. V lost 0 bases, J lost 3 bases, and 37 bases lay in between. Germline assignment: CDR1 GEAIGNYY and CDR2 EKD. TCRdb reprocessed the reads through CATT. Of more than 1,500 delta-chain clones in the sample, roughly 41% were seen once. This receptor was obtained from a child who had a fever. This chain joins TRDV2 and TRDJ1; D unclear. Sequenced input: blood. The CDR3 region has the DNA TGTGCCTGTGACACCGTTAGGTCCGGTCCCCCACGACCCCCGAACCTTACCCCCGATAAACTCATCTTT. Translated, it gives CACDTVRSGPPRPPNLTPDKLIF.